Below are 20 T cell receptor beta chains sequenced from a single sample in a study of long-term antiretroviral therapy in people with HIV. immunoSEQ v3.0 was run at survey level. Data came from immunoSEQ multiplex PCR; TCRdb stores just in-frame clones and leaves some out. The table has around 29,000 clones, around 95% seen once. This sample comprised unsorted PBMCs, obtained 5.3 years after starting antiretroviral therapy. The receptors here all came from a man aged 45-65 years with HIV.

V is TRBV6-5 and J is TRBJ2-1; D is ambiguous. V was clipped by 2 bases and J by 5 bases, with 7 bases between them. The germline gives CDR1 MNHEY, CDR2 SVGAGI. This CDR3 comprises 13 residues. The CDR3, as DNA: TGTGCCAGCAGTTACCAGGTGAACAATGAGCAGTTCTTC. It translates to CASSYQVNNEQFF.

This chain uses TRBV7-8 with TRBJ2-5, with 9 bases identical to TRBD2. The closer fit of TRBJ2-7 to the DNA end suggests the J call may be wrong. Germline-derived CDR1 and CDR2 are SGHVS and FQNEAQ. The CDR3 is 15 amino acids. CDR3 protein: CASSPLAGHLYEQYF. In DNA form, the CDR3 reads TGTGCCAGCAGCCCCCTAGCGGGGCACCTCTACGAGCAGTACTTC.

CDR3 protein: CASSQATGQGERYYGYTF. The CDR3 nucleotides are TGCGCCAGCAGCCAGGCTACGGGACAGGGGGAGAGGTACTATGGCTACACCTTC. The chain uses TRBV4-1 and TRBJ1-2; 11 positions agree with TRBD1. Looked up from germline, CDR1 is MGHRA and CDR2 is YSYEKL. J was trimmed by 3 bases and V by 3 bases; bases with no gene match: 12. The CDR3 is made up of 18 amino acids.

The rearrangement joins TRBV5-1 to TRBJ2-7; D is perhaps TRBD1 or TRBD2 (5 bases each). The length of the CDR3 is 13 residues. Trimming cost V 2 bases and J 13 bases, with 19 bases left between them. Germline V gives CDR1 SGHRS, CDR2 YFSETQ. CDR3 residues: CASSLTGTYEAYF. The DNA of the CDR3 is TGCGCCAGCAGCTTAACCGGGACCTACGAGGCCTACTTC.

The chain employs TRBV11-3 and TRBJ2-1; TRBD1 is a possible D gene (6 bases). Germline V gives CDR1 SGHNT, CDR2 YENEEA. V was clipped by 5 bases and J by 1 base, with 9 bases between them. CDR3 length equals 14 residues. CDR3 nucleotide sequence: TGTGCCAGCAGCGCAGGACAGTCCTACAATGAGCAGTTCTTC. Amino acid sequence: CASSAGQSYNEQFF.

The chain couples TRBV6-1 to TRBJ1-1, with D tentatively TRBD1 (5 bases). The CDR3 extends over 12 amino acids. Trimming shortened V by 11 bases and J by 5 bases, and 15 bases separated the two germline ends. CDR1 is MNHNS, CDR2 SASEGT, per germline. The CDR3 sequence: CASNGGGTEAFF. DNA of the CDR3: TGTGCCTCGAACGGCGGGGGTACTGAAGCTTTCTTT.

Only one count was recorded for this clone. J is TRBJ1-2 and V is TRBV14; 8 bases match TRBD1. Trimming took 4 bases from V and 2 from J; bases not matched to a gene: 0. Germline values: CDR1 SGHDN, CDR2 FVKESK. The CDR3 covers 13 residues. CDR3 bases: TGTGCCAGCAGCCGACAGGGGAACTATGGCTACACCTTC. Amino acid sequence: CASSRQGNYGYTF.

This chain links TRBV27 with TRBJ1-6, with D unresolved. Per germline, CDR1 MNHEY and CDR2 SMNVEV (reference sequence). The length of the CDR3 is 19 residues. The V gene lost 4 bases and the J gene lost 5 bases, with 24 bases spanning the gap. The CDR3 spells CASSSKAYPIDAHNSPLHF. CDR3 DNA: TGTGCCAGCAGTTCCAAAGCGTACCCTATAGACGCCCATAATTCACCCCTCCACTTT.

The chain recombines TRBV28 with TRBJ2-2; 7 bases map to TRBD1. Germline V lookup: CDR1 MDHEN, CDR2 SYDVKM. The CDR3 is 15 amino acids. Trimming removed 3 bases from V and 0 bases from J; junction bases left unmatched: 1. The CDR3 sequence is CASSLGTANTGELFF. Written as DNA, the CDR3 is TGTGCCAGCAGTTTGGGGACAGCGAACACCGGGGAGCTGTTTTTT.

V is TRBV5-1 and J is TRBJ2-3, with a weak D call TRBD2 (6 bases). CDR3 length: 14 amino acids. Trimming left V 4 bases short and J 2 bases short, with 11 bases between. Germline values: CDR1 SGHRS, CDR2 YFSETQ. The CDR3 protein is CASSPGLITDTQYF. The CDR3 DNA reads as TGCGCCAGCAGCCCGGGACTTATCACAGATACGCAGTATTTT. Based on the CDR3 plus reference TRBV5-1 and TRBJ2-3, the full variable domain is KAGVTQTPRYLIKTRGQQVTLSCSPISGHRSVSWYQQTPGQGLQFLFEYFSETQRNKGNFPGRFSGRQFSNSRSEMNVSTLELGDSALYLCASSPGLITDTQYFGPGTRLTVL.

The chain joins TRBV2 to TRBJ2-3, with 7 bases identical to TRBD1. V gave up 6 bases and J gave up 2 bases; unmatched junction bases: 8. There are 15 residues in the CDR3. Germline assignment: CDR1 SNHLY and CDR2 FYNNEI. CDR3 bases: TGTGCCAGCAGCGACCGGGACAGATACACAGATACGCAGTATTTT. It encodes CASSDRDRYTDTQYF.

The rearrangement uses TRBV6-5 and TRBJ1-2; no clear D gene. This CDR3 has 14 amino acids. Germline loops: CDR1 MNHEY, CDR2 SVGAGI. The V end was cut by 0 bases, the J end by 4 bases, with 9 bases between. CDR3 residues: CASSYSAGGYGYTF. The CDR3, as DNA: TGTGCCAGCAGTTACTCGGCGGGAGGCTATGGCTACACCTTC.

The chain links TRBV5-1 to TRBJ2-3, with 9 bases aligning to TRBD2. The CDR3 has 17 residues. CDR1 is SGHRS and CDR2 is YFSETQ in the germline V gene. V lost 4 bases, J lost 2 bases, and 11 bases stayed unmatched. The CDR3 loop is CASSPSLASGVTDTQYF. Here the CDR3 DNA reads TGCGCCAGCAGCCCTTCTTTGGCTAGCGGGGTCACAGATACGCAGTATTTT. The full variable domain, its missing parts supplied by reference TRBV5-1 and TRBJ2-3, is KAGVTQTPRYLIKTRGQQVTLSCSPISGHRSVSWYQQTPGQGLQFLFEYFSETQRNKGNFPGRFSGRQFSNSRSEMNVSTLELGDSALYLCASSPSLASGVTDTQYFGPGTRLTVL.

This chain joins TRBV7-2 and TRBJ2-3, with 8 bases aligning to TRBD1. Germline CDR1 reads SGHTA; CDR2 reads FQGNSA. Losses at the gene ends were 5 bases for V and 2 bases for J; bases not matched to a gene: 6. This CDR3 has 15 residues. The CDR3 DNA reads TGTGCCAGCAGCCAGGGGGCCTCGTACACAGATACGCAGTATTTT. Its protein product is CASSQGASYTDTQYF.

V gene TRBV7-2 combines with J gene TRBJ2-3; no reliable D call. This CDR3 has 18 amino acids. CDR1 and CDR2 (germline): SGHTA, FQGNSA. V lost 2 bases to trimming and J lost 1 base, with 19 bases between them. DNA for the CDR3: TGTGCCAGCAGCTTAAAAGATAGGTTGCGAGATGGCACAGATACGCAGTATTTT. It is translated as CASSLKDRLRDGTDTQYF.

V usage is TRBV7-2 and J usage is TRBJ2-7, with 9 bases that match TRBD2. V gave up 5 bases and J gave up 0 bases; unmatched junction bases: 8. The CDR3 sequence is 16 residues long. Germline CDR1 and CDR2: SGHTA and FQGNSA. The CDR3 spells CASSRWTSENSYEQYF. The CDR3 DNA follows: TGTGCCAGCAGCCGATGGACTAGCGAAAACTCCTACGAGCAGTACTTC.

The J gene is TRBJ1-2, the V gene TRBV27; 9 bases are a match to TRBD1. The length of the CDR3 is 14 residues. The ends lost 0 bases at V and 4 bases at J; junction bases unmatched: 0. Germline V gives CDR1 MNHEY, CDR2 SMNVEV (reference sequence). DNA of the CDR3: TGTGCCAGCAGTTTATCACAGGGGGCCTATGGCTACACCTTC. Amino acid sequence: CASSLSQGAYGYTF.

CDR3 DNA: TGCGCCAGCAGCTTGGCTAGCGGGGACAGGGAGCAGTACTTC. Translated: CASSLASGDREQYF. The chain has TRBV5-1 and TRBJ2-7; D is perhaps TRBD2 (9 bases). CDR3 size: 14 residues. Trimming cost V 0 bases and J 7 bases, with 14 bases left between them. Germline CDR1 reads SGHRS; CDR2 reads YFSETQ. The full variable domain, completed using reference TRBV5-1 and TRBJ2-7, is KAGVTQTPRYLIKTRGQQVTLSCSPISGHRSVSWYQQTPGQGLQFLFEYFSETQRNKGNFPGRFSGRQFSNSRSEMNVSTLELGDSALYLCASSLASGDREQYFGPGTRLTVT.

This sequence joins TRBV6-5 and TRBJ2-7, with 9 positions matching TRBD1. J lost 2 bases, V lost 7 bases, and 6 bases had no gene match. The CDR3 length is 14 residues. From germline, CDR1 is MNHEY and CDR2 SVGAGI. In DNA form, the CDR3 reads TGTGCCAGCACCCCGACAGGGGGGCCCTACGAGCAGTACTTC. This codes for CASTPTGGPYEQYF.

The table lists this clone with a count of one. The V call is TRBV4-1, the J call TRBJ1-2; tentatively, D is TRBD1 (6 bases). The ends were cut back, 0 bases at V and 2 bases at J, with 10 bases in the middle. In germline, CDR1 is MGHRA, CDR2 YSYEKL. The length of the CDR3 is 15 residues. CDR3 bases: TGCGCCAGCAGCCAAGACCCGGACAGAAACTATGGCTACACCTTC. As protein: CASSQDPDRNYGYTF.